These T cell receptor beta chains were read from a single sample in a study of blood T cell repertoires in COVID-19. Method: immunoSEQ multiplex PCR; TCRdb's copy keeps in-frame clones and lacks some. The sample lists around 230,000 clones; about 84% were seen once. Material for sequencing was peripheral blood. The receptors were sampled from an elderly woman with acute or convalescent COVID-19. The conserved cysteine and the conserved F or W are not part of the CDR3 here.

TRBJ1-5 | TRBV29-1 | SVGAGQNQPQH
TRBJ1-2 | TRBV2 | ASSELGQGVGYGYT
TRBJ2-7 | TRBV15 | ATSRGLADSYEQY
TRBJ1-6 | TRBV7-9 | ASRDISGISYNSPLH
TRBJ1-1 | TRBV29-1 | SGNHAGNPEAF
TRBJ2-3 | TRBV27 | ASSYPGGRTDTQY
TRBJ2-3 | TRBV3-1/TRBV3-2 | ASSPVRTDTQY
TRBJ1-5 | TRBV11-2 | ASSRDRNQPQH
TRBJ2-1 | TRBV5-1 | ASSLALASHEQF
TRBJ1-2 | TRBV15 | ATSREYGANYGYT
TRBJ2-3 | TRBV6-1 | ASSESHGSPDTQY
TRBJ2-5 | TRBV10-3 | AISEADLAGGETQY
TRBJ1-1 | TRBV19 | ASSMTNRLLEAF
TRBJ2-5 | TRBV5-6 | ATNRGVGKETQY
TRBJ2-7 | TRBV7-2 | ASSSPGRSSYEQY
TRBJ2-5 | TRBV5-4 | AISRGAGRRRGETQY
TRBJ2-7 | TRBV3-1/TRBV3-2 | ASSQVQGPYEQY
TRBJ1-2 | TRBV11-2 | ASSQTQGAPYGYT
TRBJ1-1 | TRBV28 | ASIVLPNTEAF
TRBJ1-2 | TRBV19 | ASTPTGTYGYT
TRBJ1-1 | TRBV6-5 | ASRRSTGEHTEAF
TRBJ2-1 | TRBV6-4 | ASSDSGLGFNEQF
TRBJ1-1 | TRBV28 | ASSSSGLANTEAF
TRBJ2-3 | TRBV2 | ASSPQNTQY
TRBJ2-1 | TRBV27 | ASSRGFDEQF
TRBJ2-1 | TRBV5-6 | ASSSGRAGFYEQF
TRBJ1-5 | TRBV6-2/TRBV6-3 | ASSSPRGGQPQH
TRBJ2-5 | TRBV7-2 | ASSLRTSQETQY
TRBJ1-4 | TRBV29-1 | SAQPSSTNEKLF
TRBJ1-4 | TRBV5-1 | ASSVGQGSNEKLF
TRBJ2-5 | TRBV19 | ASSIGVGRRDGTQY
TRBJ2-1 | TRBV5-1 | ASSLAGSSYNEQF
TRBJ2-5 | TRBV5-1 | ASSSSGTYTGTQY
TRBJ2-7 | TRBV15 | ATSIRGGNEQY
TRBJ2-5 | TRBV11-1 | ASCPGEKETQY
TRBJ2-2 | TRBV5-1 | ASSFTSGKNTGELF
TRBJ2-2 | TRBV9 | ASSGLGAGELF
TRBJ1-5 | TRBV25-1 | ASSDRADQPQH
TRBJ2-7 | TRBV18 | ASSPGASSYEQY
TRBJ1-2 | TRBV4-1 | ASSQKDGLDGYT
TRBJ1-4 | TRBV3-1/TRBV3-2 | ASSQVLRDRGNEKLF
TRBJ1-4 | TRBV5-4 | ASSFQGNNEKLF
TRBJ2-3 | TRBV7-3 | ASSLNRVGDTQY
TRBJ2-3 | TRBV4-1 | ASSQDSNGGDTQY
TRBJ2-1 | TRBV10-3 | AIRRVGASGGEEQF
TRBJ2-2 | TRBV5-1 | ASSPGQGYTGELF
TRBJ2-2 | TRBV6-5 | ASSYGQGNHGELF
TRBJ2-2 | TRBV19 | ASSITGGSGELF
TRBJ1-6 | TRBV5-1 | ASSLEGNRGMDYSPLH
TRBJ2-4 | TRBV19 | ASRGRQAKNIQY
TRBJ2-7 | TRBV6-5 | ASSYSTGTGDYEQY
TRBJ2-7 | TRBV21-1 | ASSIPIAIAQPRREQY
TRBJ2-2 | TRBV5-1 | ATKTGAVGGELF
TRBJ2-7 | TRBV3-1/TRBV3-2 | ASSPRGLAGVIEQY
TRBJ2-7 | TRBV19 | ASGQGAIHEQY
TRBJ1-2 | TRBV5-6 | ASSLRTGEGYT
TRBJ2-7 | TRBV5-1 | ASSLGRGDEQY
TRBJ1-2 | TRBV6-5 | ASSSGTDFYGYT
TRBJ2-7 | TRBV7-2 | ASSLDSIYEQY